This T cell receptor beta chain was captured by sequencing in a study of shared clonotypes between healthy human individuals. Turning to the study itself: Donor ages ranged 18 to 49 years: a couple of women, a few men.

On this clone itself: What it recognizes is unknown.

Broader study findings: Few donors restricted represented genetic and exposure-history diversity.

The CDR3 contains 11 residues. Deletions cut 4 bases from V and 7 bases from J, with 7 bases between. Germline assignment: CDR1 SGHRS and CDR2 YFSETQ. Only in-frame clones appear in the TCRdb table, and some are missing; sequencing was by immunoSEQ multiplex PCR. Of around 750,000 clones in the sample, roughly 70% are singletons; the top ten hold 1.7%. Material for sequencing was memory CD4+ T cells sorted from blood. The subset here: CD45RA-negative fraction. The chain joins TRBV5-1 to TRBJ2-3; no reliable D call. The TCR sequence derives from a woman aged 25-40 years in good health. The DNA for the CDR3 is TGCGCCAGCAGCAAAGGGCATACGCAGTATTTT. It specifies CASSKGHTQYF.